The entry that follows covers one T cell receptor beta chain sequence. The specificity of this receptor is unknown. No base quality information exists; no much larger clone differs at one position. Patients with a history of autoimmune disease or receiving systemic immunosuppression were excluded from the trial. Peripheral blood for TCR sequencing was collected from all dose cohorts at baseline, on cycle 4 day 1, and on cycle 7 day 1. The samples were drawn from a first-in-human, open-label, multicenter phase I dose-escalation trial of ivuxolimab. Adults with locally advanced or metastatic melanoma, renal cell, hepatocellular, or head and neck squamous cell carcinoma were enrolled in the trial. CD4+ and CD8+ T cells were sorted separately from peripheral blood before TCR sequencing. For sequencing of the TCRbeta CDR3 region, genomic DNA was extracted from the sorted cells. TCRbeta CDR3 regions were sequenced using the immunoSEQ Assay. What TCRdb holds here is the immuneACCESS table cut down to in-frame rearrangements. Part of the clones is not present; checked against another copy, under half of the missing clones reflect an unresolved V gene, and the others are unexplained. This sample is represented by approximately 70,000 clones; about 91% of them were singletons. Of the sample, around 1% falls within the top ten clones.

These data originate in a study of OX40 agonist ivuxolimab in advanced cancers. About the full investigation: The costimulatory receptor OX40 (CD134) was targeted by ivuxolimab, a fully human IgG2 agonistic monoclonal antibody. Intravenous ivuxolimab was administered to patients every 2 weeks at six dose levels: 0.01, 0.1, 0.3, 1.5, 3 and 10 mg/kg. The point of sequencing TCRbeta in the periphery was to test whether ivuxolimab changed TCR sequence diversity and drove clonal T-cell expansion. In the dose-escalation cohort, roughly four fifths of patients were male, and the mean age was roughly 60 years, with a range of 23 to 79. The monotherapy dose-escalation portion (N ≈ 56 patients) of the phase I ivuxolimab trial is reported in the paper. Partial responses were achieved by three dose-escalation patients, of whom one had hepatocellular carcinoma and two had cutaneous melanoma. Prior anti-PD-1, anti-PD-L1 or anti-CTLA-4 therapy was permitted, and 30% to 50% of dose-escalation patients had received checkpoint inhibitors. Of the roughly 51 patients in dose escalation, about 20 had hepatocellular carcinoma, about 15 had melanoma, 9 had renal cell carcinoma and 9 had head and neck cancer.

Points the paper makes about the study in general: After ivuxolimab, expanded clones were on average more numerous among CD8+ T cells than among CD4+ T cells. At doses of 0.1 to 3.0 mg/kg, clonal expansion of both CD4+ and CD8+ blood T cells was observed from baseline to week 6. In the 0.1-3.0 mg/kg groups, partial responders were among the patients with the lowest normalized peripheral clonal expansion, particularly in CD8+ T cells. Low levels of normalized T-cell clonal expansion were also seen in some nonresponding patients. Antigen specificity was not determined for the clonally expanded peripheral T cells.

Between the V and J ends, shortened by 2 bases and 0 bases respectively, the junction contains 6 bases. Spanning cysteine to phenylalanine, the CDR3 consists of 14 amino acids. The CDR3 DNA has 42 bases and is translated from base 1. The germline V gene yields KGHSH for CDR1 and LQKENI for CDR2. The sequence joins TRBV18 to TRBJ2-3, with the D gene uncertain. This specimen consisted of CD4+ or CD8+ T cells sorted from blood, obtained in a trial of the OX40 agonist ivuxolimab. The TCR originated in an adult with an advanced solid tumor such as melanoma, head and neck, liver or kidney cancer. This receptor carries the CDR3 CASSPETSTDTQYF. The nucleotide sequence is given as TGTGCCAGCTCACCAGAGACTAGCACAGATACGCAGTATTTT.